These 26 T cell receptor beta chains share one sample of origin, sequenced in a study of a mutant IDH1 vaccine in newly diagnosed glioma. These TCRs' antigens remain unknown. The data were produced by immunoSEQ multiplex PCR, yet TCRdb's version contains in-frame clones alone and is incomplete. The repertoire consists of tens of thousands of clones, with around 74% occurring once and the leading ten covering 5% to 6%. The time point here: week 23, last vaccination. Topical imiquimod accompanied each vaccine dose, which consisted of 300 ug of mutant IDH1 20-mer peptide. The sequencing here drew on PBMCs, taken from a glioma patient whose treatment included an IDH1 peptide vaccine. These receptors originate from a man aged 45-65 years with glioma.

CDR3 nucleotide sequence: TGTGCCAGCAGTTACGGGGCAGCCCTACTGAACACTGAAGCTTTCTTT. Amino acid sequence: CASSYGAALLNTEAFF. V is TRBV6-5 and J is TRBJ1-1; maybe TRBD1 (5 bases). The germline CDR1 and CDR2 sequences are MNHEY and SVGAGI. Trimming pared 2 bases from V and 0 bases from J, leaving 13 bases between. The CDR3 extends over 16 amino acids.

This clone was detected a few times. The V and J genes are TRBV10-3 and TRBJ1-1; the D is unclear. Trimming took off 10 bases at V and 2 bases at J, with 14 bases between the two ends. Germline V gene lookup returns CDR1 ENHRY and CDR2 SYGVKD. This CDR3 has 13 residues. CDR3 DNA: TGTGCCACGACGAGTAGTATTAACACTGAAGCTTTCTTT. It yields the protein CATTSSINTEAFF.

The V gene is TRBV20-1, the J gene TRBJ1-2; unclear D gene. Germline V gene lookup returns CDR1 DFQATT and CDR2 SNEGSKA (reference sequence). V lost 5 bases to trimming and J lost 4 bases, with 8 bases between them. The CDR3 is made up of 11 amino acids. CDR3 sequence reads: CSAQETYGYTF. Here the CDR3 DNA reads TGCAGTGCTCAGGAGACCTATGGCTACACCTTC.

J is TRBJ2-5 and V is TRBV7-8; TRBD1 or TRBD2 may be the D gene (5 bases each). The germline gives CDR1 SGHVS, CDR2 FQNEAQ. The CDR3 totals 13 residues. V was trimmed by 4 bases and J by 2 bases, leaving 8 bases between them. The CDR3 nucleotides are TGTGCCAGCAGCTGGGGCGGGCAAGAGACCCAGTACTTC. Encoded protein: CASSWGGQETQYF.

This clone was seen a few times. The chain joins TRBV7-9 to TRBJ2-7, with TRBD1 matching over 8 bases. The CDR3 loop spans 15 amino acids. V was clipped by 4 bases and J by 3 bases; unmatched bases: 8. Germline V CDR1 and CDR2: SEHNR, FQNEAQ (reference sequence). DNA for the CDR3: TGTGCCAGCAGCTCCACGGACAGGGTTGGCTACGAGCAGTACTTC. Its protein product is CASSSTDRVGYEQYF.

This clone has only a few counts. The chain employs TRBV9 and TRBJ2-1; no definite D call. V dropped 2 bases and J dropped 4 bases, with 16 bases sitting between them. The CDR3 is made up of 16 amino acids. CDR1 is SGDLS and CDR2 is YYNGEE in the germline V gene. CDR3 nucleotide sequence: TGTGCCAGCAGCGTTGCCGCCGGATTGGGGTACAATGAGCAGTTCTTC. Amino acids: CASSVAAGLGYNEQFF.

J is TRBJ2-1 and V is TRBV19, with D perhaps matching TRBD1 or TRBD2 (6 bases each). Trimming removed 4 bases at V and 0 bases at J, with 13 bases between. Germline CDR1 reads LNHDA; CDR2 reads SQIVND (reference sequence). This CDR3 is 16 amino acids long. CDR3 in amino acids: CASSNRGGSSYNEQFF. CDR3 in DNA: TGTGCCAGTAGTAATCGAGGGGGGAGCTCCTACAATGAGCAGTTCTTC.

The V and J genes are TRBV7-2 and TRBJ1-1; a possible D gene is TRBD1 (6 bases). The V and J ends lost 5 bases and 1 base respectively, with 11 bases between them. The V gene's germline CDR1 is SGHTA and CDR2 FQGNSA. The CDR3 totals 14 residues. The CDR3 bases are TGTGCCAGCAGCGTGGACAGCTCGAACACTGAAGCTTTCTTT. This translates into CASSVDSSNTEAFF.

The V call is TRBV7-9, the J call TRBJ1-3; 7 bases match TRBD1. The germline gives CDR1 SEHNR, CDR2 FQNEAQ (reference sequence). The CDR3 has 18 amino acids. Germline trimming cut 1 base from V and 0 bases from J; bases unmatched to any gene: 9. CDR3 in amino acids: CASSLGGGGYSSGNTIYF. The CDR3, as DNA: TGTGCCAGCAGCTTAGGAGGGGGCGGCTATTCCTCTGGAAACACCATATATTTT. Filled out from reference TRBV7-9 and TRBJ1-3, the complete variable domain reads DTGVSQNPRHKITKRGQNVTFRCDPISEHNRLYWYRQTLGQGPEFLTYFQNEAQLEKSRLLSDRFSAERPKGSFSTLEIQRTEQGDSAMYLCASSLGGGGYSSGNTIYFGEGSWLTVV.

The table lists this clone with a count of one. The J gene is TRBJ2-5, the V gene TRBV11-2; TRBD2 matches at 9 bases. The length of the CDR3 is 16 residues. Trimming removed 2 bases from V and 5 bases from J; junction bases left unmatched: 9. Per the germline V gene, CDR1 is SGHAT and CDR2 is FQNNGV. The CDR3 DNA sequence: TGTGCCAGCAGCTTACTTACGACTAGCGGCGTGGAGACCCAGTACTTC. Translation: CASSLLTTSGVETQYF.

The J gene is TRBJ1-1, the V gene TRBV7-9, with D perhaps matching TRBD1 (5 bases). Deletions cut 0 bases from V and 5 bases from J, with 13 bases between. Germline assignment: CDR1 SEHNR and CDR2 FQNEAQ (reference sequence). The CDR3 runs to 15 residues. The CDR3 sequence: CASSLAPGGVTEAFF. CDR3 DNA sequence: TGTGCCAGCAGCTTAGCCCCGGGAGGGGTAACTGAAGCTTTCTTT.

This chain uses TRBV6-5 with TRBJ1-1; possibly TRBD1 for D (5 bases). Trimming shortened V by 11 bases and J by 0 bases, and 13 bases separated the two germline ends. From germline, CDR1 is MNHEY and CDR2 SVGAGI. There are 13 residues in the CDR3. In nucleotides, the CDR3 is TGTGCCGGCACCCTGGGGGTGAACACTGAAGCTTTCTTT. Amino acid sequence: CAGTLGVNTEAFF.

The chain is built from TRBV19 and TRBJ1-2; D unresolved. Germline V gives CDR1 LNHDA, CDR2 SQIVND (reference sequence). The CDR3 has 14 residues. Deletions cut 5 bases from V and 2 bases from J, with 12 bases between. For the CDR3, the DNA is TGTGCCAGTAGTCTCAGACCGCTAAACTATGGCTACACCTTC. The encoded protein is CASSLRPLNYGYTF. The full variable domain, with the rest looked up from reference TRBV19 and TRBJ1-2, is DGGITQSPKYLFRKEGQNVTLSCEQNLNHDAMYWYRQDPGQGLRLIYYSQIVNDFQKGDIAEGYSVSREKKESFPLTVTSAQKNPTAFYLCASSLRPLNYGYTFGSGTRLTVV.

This chain connects TRBV6-5 to TRBJ2-1; D ambiguous. Germline CDR1 and CDR2: MNHEY and SVGAGI. There are 13 residues in the CDR3. Trimming removed 6 bases from V and 0 bases from J, with 6 bases in between. Here the CDR3 reads CASRGSSYNEQFF. CDR3 coding DNA: TGTGCCAGCAGGGGTAGCTCCTACAATGAGCAGTTCTTC.

The gene calls are TRBV2 and TRBJ2-1; D might be TRBD1 or TRBD2, each matching 5 bases. In germline, CDR1 is SNHLY, CDR2 FYNNEI. Trimming took off 10 bases at V and 2 bases at J, with 12 bases between the two ends. This CDR3 spans 13 amino acids. This CDR3 is CATGTETYNEQFF. CDR3 DNA sequence: TGTGCCACCGGGACGGAAACCTACAATGAGCAGTTCTTC. Full variable domain (missing parts from reference TRBV2 and TRBJ2-1): EPEVTQTPSHQVTQMGQEVILRCVPISNHLYFYWYRQILGQKVEFLVSFYNNEISEKSEIFDDQFSVERPDGSNFTLKIRSTKLEDSAMYFCATGTETYNEQFFGPGTRLTVL.

This clone occurred once. The chain uses TRBV27 and TRBJ2-7; D is undetermined. The CDR3 sequence is 15 residues long. Trimming took 0 bases from V and 2 from J, leaving 11 bases between them. In germline, CDR1 is MNHEY, CDR2 SMNVEV (reference sequence). CDR3 sequence (DNA): TGTGCCAGCAGTTTATCCCTCAGCACAGCCTACGAGCAGTACTTC. It specifies CASSLSLSTAYEQYF.

V gene TRBV4-3 combines with J gene TRBJ1-1; D possibly corresponds to TRBD1 (6 bases). Germline CDR1 LGHNA, CDR2 YSLEER. V was cut by 3 bases and J by 1 base, with 12 bases left in between. The length of the CDR3 is 15 residues. The CDR3 sequence: CASSQYRAENTEAFF. As DNA, the CDR3 is TGCGCCAGCAGCCAGTACAGGGCGGAGAACACTGAAGCTTTCTTT.

J is TRBJ1-5 and V is TRBV6-5, with 7 bases matching TRBD1. Unmatched junction bases numbered 6, after V lost 0 bases and J lost 7 bases. Looked up from germline, CDR1 is MNHEY and CDR2 is SVGAGI. The length of the CDR3 is 15 residues. The CDR3 sequence is CASSYSFRGGQPQHF. The CDR3 nucleotides read TGTGCCAGCAGTTACTCGTTCAGGGGGGGACAGCCCCAGCATTTT.

This chain connects TRBV4-1 to TRBJ1-5; D is possibly TRBD1 (5 bases). CDR3 length: 17 residues. Germline-derived CDR1 and CDR2 are MGHRA and YSYEKL. V shed 3 bases and J shed 0 bases, with 15 bases lying between them. The CDR3 is CASSHERPGYSNQPQHF. Here the CDR3 DNA reads TGCGCCAGCAGCCACGAAAGACCAGGGTATAGCAATCAGCCCCAGCATTTT.

The chain has TRBV18 and TRBJ1-5; D gene unclear. With 3 bases removed from V and 1 base from J, the gap between germline ends came to 13 bases. The V gene's germline CDR1 is KGHSH and CDR2 LQKENI. The CDR3 consists of 16 residues. The CDR3 here is CASSPARGSSNQPQHF. In nucleotides, the CDR3 is TGTGCCAGCTCACCCGCTCGAGGGTCCAGCAATCAGCCCCAGCATTTT.

V usage is TRBV9 and J usage is TRBJ1-1; D possibly corresponds to TRBD1 (5 bases). Germline loops: CDR1 SGDLS, CDR2 YYNGEE. The CDR3 runs 14 residues. V lost 4 bases and J lost 0, with 10 bases in between. CDR3 DNA: TGTGCCAGCAGCCGGGGGGAAATGAACACTGAAGCTTTCTTT. It is translated as CASSRGEMNTEAFF.

In DNA, the CDR3 is TGTGCCAGCAGTCAGAATGACAGGGCTGGAAACACCATATATTTT. This encodes CASSQNDRAGNTIYF. The J gene is TRBJ1-3, the V gene TRBV6-5; 7 nucleotides match TRBD1. The CDR3 has 15 residues. Looked up from germline, CDR1 is MNHEY and CDR2 is SVGAGI. Germline trimming cut 5 bases from V and 2 bases from J; bases unmatched to any gene: 6.

The J gene is TRBJ2-2, the V gene TRBV6-4; 8 bases fit TRBD1. The CDR3 contains 15 residues. Germline lookup yields CDR1 MRHNA and CDR2 SNTAGT. V lost 6 bases, J lost 1 base, and 4 bases stayed unmatched. The CDR3 nucleotides read TGTGCCAGCAGATCACAGGGGGTGAACACCGGGGAGCTGTTTTTT. Its protein product is CASRSQGVNTGELFF.

The chain is built from TRBV29-1 and TRBJ1-3; D call uncertain. V lost 0 bases to trimming and J lost 4 bases, with 7 bases between them. The CDR3 loop spans 13 amino acids. Germline loops: CDR1 SQVTM, CDR2 ANQGSEA. DNA for the CDR3: TGCAGCGTTGAAGAGCTAAGGGGAAACACCATATATTTT. This encodes CSVEELRGNTIYF.

V usage is TRBV5-1 and J usage is TRBJ1-5; D gene unclear. The CDR3 has 15 residues. Germline CDR1 is SGHRS and CDR2 is YFSETQ. With 0 bases removed from V and 0 bases from J, the gap between germline ends came to 7 bases. In nucleotides, the CDR3 is TGCGCCAGCAGCTTGGGGGGTGATAGCAATCAGCCCCAGCATTTT. Translated, it gives CASSLGGDSNQPQHF.

This chain links TRBV28 with TRBJ1-1; 12 bases match TRBD1. The V gene end was trimmed by 4 bases and the J gene end by 11 bases; junction bases not matched to a gene: 5. In germline, CDR1 is MDHEN, CDR2 SYDVKM. The CDR3 length is 13 residues. Here the CDR3 reads CASSSRDRGLAFF. CDR3 DNA sequence: TGTGCCAGCAGTTCCCGGGACAGGGGGCTCGCTTTCTTT.